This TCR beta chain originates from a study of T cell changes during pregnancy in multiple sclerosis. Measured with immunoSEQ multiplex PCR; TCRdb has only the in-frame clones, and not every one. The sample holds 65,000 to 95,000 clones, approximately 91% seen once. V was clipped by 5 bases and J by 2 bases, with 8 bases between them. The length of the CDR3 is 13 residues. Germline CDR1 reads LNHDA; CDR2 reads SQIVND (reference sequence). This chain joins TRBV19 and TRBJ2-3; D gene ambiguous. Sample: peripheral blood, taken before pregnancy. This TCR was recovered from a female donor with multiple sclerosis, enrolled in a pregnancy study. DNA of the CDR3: TGTGCCAGTAGTGAGGCTTTCACAGATACGCAGTATTTT. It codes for CASSEAFTDTQYF.